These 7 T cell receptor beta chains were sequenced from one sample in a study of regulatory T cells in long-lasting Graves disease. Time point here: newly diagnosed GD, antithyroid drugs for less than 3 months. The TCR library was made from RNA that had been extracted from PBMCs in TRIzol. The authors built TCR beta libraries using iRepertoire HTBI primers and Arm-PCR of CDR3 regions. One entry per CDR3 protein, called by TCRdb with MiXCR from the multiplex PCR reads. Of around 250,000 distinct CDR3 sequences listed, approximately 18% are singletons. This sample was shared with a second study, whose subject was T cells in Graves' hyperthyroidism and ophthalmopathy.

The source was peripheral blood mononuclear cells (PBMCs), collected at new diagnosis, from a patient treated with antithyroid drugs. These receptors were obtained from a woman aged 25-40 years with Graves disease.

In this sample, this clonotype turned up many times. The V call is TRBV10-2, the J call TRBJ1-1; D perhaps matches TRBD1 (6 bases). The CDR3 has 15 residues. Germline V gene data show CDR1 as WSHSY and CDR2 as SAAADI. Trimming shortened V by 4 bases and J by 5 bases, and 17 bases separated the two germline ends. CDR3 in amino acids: CASSVYREVATEAFF. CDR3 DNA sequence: TGCGCCAGCAGTGTATACAGGGAGGTGGCAACTGAAGCTTTCTTT.

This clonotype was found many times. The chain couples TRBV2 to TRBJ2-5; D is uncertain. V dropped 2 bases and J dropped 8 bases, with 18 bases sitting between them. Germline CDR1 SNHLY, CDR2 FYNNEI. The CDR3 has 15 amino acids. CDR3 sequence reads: CASSEYTRGPPTQYF. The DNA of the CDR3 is TGTGCCAGCAGTGAATATACGAGAGGACCTCCAACCCAGTACTTC.

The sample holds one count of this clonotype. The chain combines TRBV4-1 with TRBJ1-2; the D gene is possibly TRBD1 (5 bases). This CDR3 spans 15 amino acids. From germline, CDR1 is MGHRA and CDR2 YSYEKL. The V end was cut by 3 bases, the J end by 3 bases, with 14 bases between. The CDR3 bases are TGCGCCAGCAGCCACGCCAGGGTAAGGGACTATGGCTACACCTTC. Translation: CASSHARVRDYGYTF.

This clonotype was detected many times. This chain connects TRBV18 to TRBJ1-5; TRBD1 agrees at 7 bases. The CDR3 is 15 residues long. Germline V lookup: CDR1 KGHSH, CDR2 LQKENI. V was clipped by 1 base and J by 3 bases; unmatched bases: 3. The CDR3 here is CASSPQGAYNQPQHF. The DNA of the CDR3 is TGTGCCAGCTCACCACAGGGGGCTTACAATCAGCCCCAGCATTTT.

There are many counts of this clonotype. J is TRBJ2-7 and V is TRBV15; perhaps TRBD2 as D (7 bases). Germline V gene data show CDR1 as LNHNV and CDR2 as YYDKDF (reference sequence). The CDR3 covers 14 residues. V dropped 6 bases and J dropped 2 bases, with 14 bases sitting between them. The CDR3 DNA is TGTGCCACCAGTTGGACGGGGGGCGCCTACGAGCAGTACTTC. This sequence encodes CATSWTGGAYEQYF. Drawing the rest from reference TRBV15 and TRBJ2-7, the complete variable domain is DAMVIQNPRYQVTQFGKPVTLSCSQTLNHNVMYWYQQKSSQAPKLLFHYYDKDFNNEADTPDNFQSRRPNTSFCFLDIRSPGLGDTAMYLCATSWTGGAYEQYFGPGTRLTVT.

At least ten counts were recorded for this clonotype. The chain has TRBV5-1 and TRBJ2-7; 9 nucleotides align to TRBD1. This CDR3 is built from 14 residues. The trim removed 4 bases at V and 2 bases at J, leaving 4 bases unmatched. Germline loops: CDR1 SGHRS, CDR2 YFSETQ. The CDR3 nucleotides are TGCGCCAGCAGCGGGGACAGGGTCCCCTACGAGCAGTACTTC. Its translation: CASSGDRVPYEQYF. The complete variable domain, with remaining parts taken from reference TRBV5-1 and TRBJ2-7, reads KAGVTQTPRYLIKTRGQQVTLSCSPISGHRSVSWYQQTPGQGLQFLFEYFSETQRNKGNFPGRFSGRQFSNSRSEMNVSTLELGDSALYLCASSGDRVPYEQYFGPGTRLTVT.

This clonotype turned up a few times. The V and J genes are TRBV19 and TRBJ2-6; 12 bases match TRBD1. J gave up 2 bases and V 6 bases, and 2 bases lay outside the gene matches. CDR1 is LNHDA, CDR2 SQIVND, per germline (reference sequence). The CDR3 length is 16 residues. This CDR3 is CASRGQGATGANVLTF. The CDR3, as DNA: TGTGCCAGTAGGGGACAGGGGGCCACTGGGGCCAACGTCCTGACTTTC. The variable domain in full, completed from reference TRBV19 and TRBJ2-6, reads DGGITQSPKYLFRKEGQNVTLSCEQNLNHDAMYWYRQDPGQGLRLIYYSQIVNDFQKGDIAEGYSVSREKKESFPLTVTSAQKNPTAFYLCASRGQGATGANVLTFGAGSRLTVL.